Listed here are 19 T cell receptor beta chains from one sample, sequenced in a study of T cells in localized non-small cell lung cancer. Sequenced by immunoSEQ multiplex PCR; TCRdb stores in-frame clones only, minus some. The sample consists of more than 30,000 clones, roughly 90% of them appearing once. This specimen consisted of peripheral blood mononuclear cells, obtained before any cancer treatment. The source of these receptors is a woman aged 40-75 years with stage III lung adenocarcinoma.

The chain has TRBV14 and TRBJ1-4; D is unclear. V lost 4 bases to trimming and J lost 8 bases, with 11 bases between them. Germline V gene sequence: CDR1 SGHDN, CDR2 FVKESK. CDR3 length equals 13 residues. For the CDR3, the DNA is TGTGCCAGCAGCCGGACCGCGGGAGAAAAACTGTTTTTT. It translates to CASSRTAGEKLFF.

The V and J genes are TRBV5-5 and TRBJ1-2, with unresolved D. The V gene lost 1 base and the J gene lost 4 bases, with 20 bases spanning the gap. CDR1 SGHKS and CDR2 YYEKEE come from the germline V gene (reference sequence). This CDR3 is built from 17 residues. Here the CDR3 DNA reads TGTGCCAGCAGCTTGTGGTGGGCAGAAATGGATTTCTATGGCTACACCTTC. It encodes CASSLWWAEMDFYGYTF. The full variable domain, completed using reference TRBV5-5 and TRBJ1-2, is DAGVTQSPTHLIKTRGQQVTLRCSPISGHKSVSWYQQVLGQGPQFIFQYYEKEERGRGNFPDRFSARQFPNYSSELNVNALLLGDSALYLCASSLWWAEMDFYGYTFGSGTRLTVV.

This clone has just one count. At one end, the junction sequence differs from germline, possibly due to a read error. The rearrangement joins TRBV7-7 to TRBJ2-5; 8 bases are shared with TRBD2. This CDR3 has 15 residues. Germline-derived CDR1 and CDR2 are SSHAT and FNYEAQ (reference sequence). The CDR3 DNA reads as TGTGCTAGCAGCTTAGTAGCGGGACAAAAAGAGACCCAGTACTTC. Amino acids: CASSLVAGQKETQYF.

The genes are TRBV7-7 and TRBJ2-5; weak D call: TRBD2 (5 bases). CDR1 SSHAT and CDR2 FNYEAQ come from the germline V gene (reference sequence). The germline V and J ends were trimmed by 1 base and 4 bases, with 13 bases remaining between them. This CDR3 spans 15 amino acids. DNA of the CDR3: TGTGCCAGCAGCTTAGGTGGCCTCGAGGGAGAGACCCAGTACTTC. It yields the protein CASSLGGLEGETQYF.

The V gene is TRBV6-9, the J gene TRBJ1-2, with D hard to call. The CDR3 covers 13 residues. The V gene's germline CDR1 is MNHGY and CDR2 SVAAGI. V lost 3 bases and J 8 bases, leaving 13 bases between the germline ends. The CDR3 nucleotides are TGTGCCAGCAGTTACTCCCTCGGCTTGGGCTACACCTTC. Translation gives CASSYSLGLGYTF.

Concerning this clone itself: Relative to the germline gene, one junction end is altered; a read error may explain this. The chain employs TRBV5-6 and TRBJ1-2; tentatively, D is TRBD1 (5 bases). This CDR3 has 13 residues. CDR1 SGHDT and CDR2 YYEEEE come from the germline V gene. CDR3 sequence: CAGSPGRNYGYTF. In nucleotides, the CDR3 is TGTGCCGGCAGTCCGGGACGGAACTATGGCTACACCTTC.

The CDR3 DNA is TGTGCCAGCAGTTTGGGTAATTCACCCCTCCACTTT. As protein: CASSLGNSPLHF. V usage is TRBV27 and J usage is TRBJ1-6; D gene uncertain. V lost 3 bases and J 6 bases, leaving 3 bases between the germline ends. CDR1 and CDR2 (germline): MNHEY, SMNVEV (reference sequence). The CDR3 runs to 12 residues.

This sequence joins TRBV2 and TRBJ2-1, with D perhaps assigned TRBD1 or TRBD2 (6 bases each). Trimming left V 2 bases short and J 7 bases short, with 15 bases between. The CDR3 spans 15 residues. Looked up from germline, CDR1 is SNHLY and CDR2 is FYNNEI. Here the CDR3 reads CASSENREGGNEQFF. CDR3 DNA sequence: TGTGCCAGCAGTGAAAACAGGGAAGGAGGGAATGAGCAGTTCTTC.

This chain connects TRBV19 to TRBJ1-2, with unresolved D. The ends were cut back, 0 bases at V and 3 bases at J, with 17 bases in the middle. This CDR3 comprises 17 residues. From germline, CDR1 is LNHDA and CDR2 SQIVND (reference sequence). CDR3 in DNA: TGTGCCAGTAGTATAGATCTGAGGTCGCACTGGGACTATGGCTACACCTTC. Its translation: CASSIDLRSHWDYGYTF.

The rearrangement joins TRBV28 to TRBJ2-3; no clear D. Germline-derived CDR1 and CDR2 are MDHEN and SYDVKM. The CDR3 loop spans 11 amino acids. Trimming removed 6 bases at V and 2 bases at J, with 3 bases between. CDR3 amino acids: CASRVTDTQYF. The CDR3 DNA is TGTGCCAGCAGGGTCACAGATACGCAGTATTTT.

The CDR3 nucleotides read TGTGCCAGCAGCTTGGGTGGGAGAGATACGCAGTATTTT. This codes for CASSLGGRDTQYF. J is TRBJ2-3 and V is TRBV5-6; weak D call: TRBD2 (5 bases). CDR1 is SGHDT and CDR2 is YYEEEE in the germline V gene. The V end lost 0 bases, the J end lost 5 bases, and 7 bases lay between the germline ends. The CDR3 covers 13 residues.

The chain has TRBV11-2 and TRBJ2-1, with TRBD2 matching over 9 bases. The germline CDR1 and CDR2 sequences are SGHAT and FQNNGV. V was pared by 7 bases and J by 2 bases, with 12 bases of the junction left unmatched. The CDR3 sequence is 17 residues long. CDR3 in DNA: TGTGCCAGCACCCCCCAGGGTGGCGGGAGGGCCTACAATGAGCAGTTCTTC. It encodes CASTPQGGGRAYNEQFF.

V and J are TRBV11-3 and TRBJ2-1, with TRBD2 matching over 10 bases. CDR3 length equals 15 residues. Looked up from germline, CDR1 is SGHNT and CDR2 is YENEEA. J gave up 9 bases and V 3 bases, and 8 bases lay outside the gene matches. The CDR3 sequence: CASSFGTSAQGEQFF. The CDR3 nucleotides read TGTGCCAGCAGCTTTGGGACTAGCGCCCAGGGTGAGCAGTTCTTC.

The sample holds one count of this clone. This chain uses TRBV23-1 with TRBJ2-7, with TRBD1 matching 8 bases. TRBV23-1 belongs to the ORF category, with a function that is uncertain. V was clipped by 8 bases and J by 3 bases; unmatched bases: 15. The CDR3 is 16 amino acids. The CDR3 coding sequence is TGCGCCAGCGCTCCCGGACAGGGTACGCCTGTCTACGAGCAGTACTTC. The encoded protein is CASAPGQGTPVYEQYF.

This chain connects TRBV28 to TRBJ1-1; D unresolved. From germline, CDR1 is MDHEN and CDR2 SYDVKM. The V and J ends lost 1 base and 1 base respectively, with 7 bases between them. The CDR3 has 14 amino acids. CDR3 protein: CASSLSYRNTEAFF. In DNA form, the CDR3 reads TGTGCCAGCAGTTTATCGTACAGGAACACTGAAGCTTTCTTT.

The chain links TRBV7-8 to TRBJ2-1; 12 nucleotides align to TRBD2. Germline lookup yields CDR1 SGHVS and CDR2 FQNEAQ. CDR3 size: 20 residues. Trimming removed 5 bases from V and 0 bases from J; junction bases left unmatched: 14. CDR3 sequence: CASSPKGLGTSGLSYNEQFF. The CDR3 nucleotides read TGTGCCAGCAGCCCCAAGGGACTCGGGACTAGCGGGCTCTCCTACAATGAGCAGTTCTTC.

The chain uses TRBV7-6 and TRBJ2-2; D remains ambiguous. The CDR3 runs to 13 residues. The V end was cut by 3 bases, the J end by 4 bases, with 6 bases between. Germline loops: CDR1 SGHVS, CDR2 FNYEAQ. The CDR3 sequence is CASSLRITGELFF. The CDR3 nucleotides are TGTGCCAGCAGCTTGAGAATCACCGGGGAGCTGTTTTTT.

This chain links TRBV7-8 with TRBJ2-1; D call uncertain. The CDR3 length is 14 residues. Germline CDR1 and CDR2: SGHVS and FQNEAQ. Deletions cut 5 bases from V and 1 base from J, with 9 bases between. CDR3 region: CASSLSGSYNEQFF. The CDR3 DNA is TGTGCCAGCAGCCTCTCTGGGTCCTACAATGAGCAGTTCTTC.

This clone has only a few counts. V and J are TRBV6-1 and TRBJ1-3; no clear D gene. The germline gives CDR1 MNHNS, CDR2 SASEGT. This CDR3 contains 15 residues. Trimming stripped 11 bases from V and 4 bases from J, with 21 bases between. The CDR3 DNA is TGTGCCTCCTCGGCACCTCCATCGTGGGGAAACACCATATATTTT. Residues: CASSAPPSWGNTIYF.